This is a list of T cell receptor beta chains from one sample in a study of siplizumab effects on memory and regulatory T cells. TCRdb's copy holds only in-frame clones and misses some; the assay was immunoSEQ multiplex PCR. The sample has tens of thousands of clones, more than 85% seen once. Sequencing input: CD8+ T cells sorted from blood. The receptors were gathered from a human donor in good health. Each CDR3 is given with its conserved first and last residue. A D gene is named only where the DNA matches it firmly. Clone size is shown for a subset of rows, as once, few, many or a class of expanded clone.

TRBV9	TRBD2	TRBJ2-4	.	TGTGCCAGCACTCGGGGACTAGCGCAAAACATTCAGTACTTC	CASTRGLAQNIQYF
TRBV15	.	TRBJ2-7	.	TGTGCCACCAGCAGAGTAGACAGAGAGCAGTACTTC	CATSRVDREQYF
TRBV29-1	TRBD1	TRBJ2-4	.	TGCAGCGTTGTCATAAGACAGGGGGTAGGAAACATTCAGTACTTC	CSVVIRQGVGNIQYF
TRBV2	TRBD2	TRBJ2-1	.	TGTGCCAGCAGTCATGGCACTAGCGGGCCTTACAATGAGCAGTTCTTC	CASSHGTSGPYNEQFF
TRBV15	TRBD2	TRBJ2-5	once	TGTGCCACCAGCGGACTAGCGGGAGACTTAGAGACCCAGTACTTC	CATSGLAGDLETQYF
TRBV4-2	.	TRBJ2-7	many	TGTGCCAGCAGCCAATGGTTGAATCAAGGGACCTCCGAGCAGTACTTC	CASSQWLNQGTSEQYF
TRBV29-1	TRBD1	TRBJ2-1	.	TGCAGCGTCACCCCGGCAGGGGGCCCCCACTCCTACAATGAGCAGTTCTTC	CSVTPAGGPHSYNEQFF
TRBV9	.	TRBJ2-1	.	TGTGCCAGCAGCGCCAAGGGGGTAGCCTACAATGAGCAGTTCTTC	CASSAKGVAYNEQFF
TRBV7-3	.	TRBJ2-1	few	TGTGCCAGCAGCTTACATCGTTTGCCCTACAATGAGCAGTTCTTC	CASSLHRLPYNEQFF
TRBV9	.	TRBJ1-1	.	TGTGCCAGCAGCGTAAATAGGGTTTCTCGGAACACTGAAGCTTTCTTT	CASSVNRVSRNTEAFF
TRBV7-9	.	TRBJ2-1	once	TGTGCCAGCAGCTTTAAAGGGTACGGTAGCAATGAGCAGTTCTTC	CASSFKGYGSNEQFF
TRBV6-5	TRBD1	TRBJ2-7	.	TGTGCCAGCAGTTCCGGGACAGGGGGCGCCGAGCAGTACTTC	CASSSGTGGAEQYF
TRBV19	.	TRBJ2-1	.	TGTGCCAGTACCCGGACGGAGTCCTACAATGAGCAGTTCTTC	CASTRTESYNEQFF
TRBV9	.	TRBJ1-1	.	TGTGCCAGCAGCGTAGTGGGGGCTGGTGAAGCTTTCTTT	CASSVVGAGEAFF
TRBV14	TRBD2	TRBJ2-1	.	TGTGCCAGCAGCCCCATAGCGGGAGGGGCCTTATATGAGCAGTTCTTC	CASSPIAGGALYEQFF
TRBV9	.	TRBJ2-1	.	TGTGCCAGCAGCGTAGCGCAGTACAATGAGCAGTTCTTC	CASSVAQYNEQFF
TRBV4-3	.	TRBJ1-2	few	TGCGCCAGCAGCCAAGACGGAATGCGGGGCTACACCTTC	CASSQDGMRGYTF
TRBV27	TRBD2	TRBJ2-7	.	TGTGCCAGCAGTTTGGCCGGGACTACCTCCTACGAGCAGTACTTC	CASSLAGTTSYEQYF
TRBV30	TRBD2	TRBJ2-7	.	TGTGCCTGGAGTTGGGGGGAGGGCCTCGAGCAGTACTTC	CAWSWGEGLEQYF
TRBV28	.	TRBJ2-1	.	TGTGCCAGCAGCCCCCGGGACTACAATGAGCAGTTCTTC	CASSPRDYNEQFF
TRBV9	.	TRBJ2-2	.	TGTGCCAGCAGCGCACCCTCGGTCCCGTACGGGGAGCTGTTTTTT	CASSAPSVPYGELFF
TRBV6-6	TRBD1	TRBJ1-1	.	TGTGCCAGCACTCCGACAGGGGGGAACACTGAAGCTTTCTTT	CASTPTGGNTEAFF
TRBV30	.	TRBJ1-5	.	TGTGCCTGGAGTAGGGGGAAGTTGCAGCCCCAGCATTTT	CAWSRGKLQPQHF
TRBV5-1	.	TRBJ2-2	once	TGCGCCAGCAGCTTTGGGGGACCCGGGGAGCTGTTTTTT	CASSFGGPGELFF
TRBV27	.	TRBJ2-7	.	TGTGCCAGCAGTTTTCGTAGCGGCGAGCAGTACTTC	CASSFRSGEQYF
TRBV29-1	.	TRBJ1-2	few	TGCAGCGTTGATGGTGGCAGCCCAAGCTTC	CSVDGGSPSF
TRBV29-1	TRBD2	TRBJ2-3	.	TGCAGCGTTGAGGCGGGGGCAGATACGCAGTATTTT	CSVEAGADTQYF
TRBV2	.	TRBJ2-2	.	TGTGCCAGCAGCGAAAAATCAGGGGCCGGGGAGCTGTTTTTT	CASSEKSGAGELFF
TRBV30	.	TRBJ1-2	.	TGTGCCCAAAGGGAACATCCTCCTAACTATGGCTACACCTTC	CAQREHPPNYGYTF
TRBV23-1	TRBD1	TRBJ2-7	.	TGCGCCAGCAGTCAAATCCCAGGGGGCTCCTACGAGCAGTACTTC	CASSQIPGGSYEQYF
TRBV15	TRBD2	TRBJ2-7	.	TGTGCCACCAGCAGAGATAAGGTCGGACTAGCGGGAGAGGAGGACGAGCAGTACTTC	CATSRDKVGLAGEEDEQYF
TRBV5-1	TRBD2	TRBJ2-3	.	TGCGCCAGCAGCTTGACCGGGACTAGCGGGGATACGCAGTATTTT	CASSLTGTSGDTQYF
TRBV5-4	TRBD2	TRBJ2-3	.	TGTGCCAGCAGCTTGGACATGACTAGCGGGACCACAGATACGCAGTATTTT	CASSLDMTSGTTDTQYF
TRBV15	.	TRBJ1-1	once	TGTGCCACCAGCGGCCTAAACACTGAAGCTTTCTTT	CATSGLNTEAFF
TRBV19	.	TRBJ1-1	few	TGTGCCAGTAAAAGCGGACAGACAAACACTGAAGCTTTCTTT	CASKSGQTNTEAFF
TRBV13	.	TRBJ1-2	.	TGTGCCAGCAGCTTGGACAGCTATGGCTACACCTTC	CASSLDSYGYTF
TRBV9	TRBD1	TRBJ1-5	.	TGTGCCAGCAGCGGACAGGGTGCCAATCAGCCCCAGCATTTT	CASSGQGANQPQHF
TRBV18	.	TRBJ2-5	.	TGTGCCAGCTCACCACCAATGAATCGAGAGACCCAGTACTTC	CASSPPMNRETQYF
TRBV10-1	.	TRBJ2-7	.	TGCGCCAGCGGGGGACATAGTTACGAGCAGTACTTC	CASGGHSYEQYF
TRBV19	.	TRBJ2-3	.	TGTGCCAGTGGGGCGTCTAGCACAGATACGCAGTATTTT	CASGASSTDTQYF
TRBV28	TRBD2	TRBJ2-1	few	TGTGCCAGCAGTTTATATACTAGCGGGAGCAATGAGCAGTTCTTC	CASSLYTSGSNEQFF
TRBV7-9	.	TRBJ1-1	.	TGTGCCAGCAGCTTAGGCTGGAACACTGAAGCTTTCTTT	CASSLGWNTEAFF
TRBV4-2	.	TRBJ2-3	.	TGTGCCAGCAGCCAGAACTTTCGCGGATCCGCAGATACGCAGTATTTT	CASSQNFRGSADTQYF
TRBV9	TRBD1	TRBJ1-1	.	TGTGCCAGCAGCGTAGTGGCAGGGGGGACTGAAGCTTTCTTT	CASSVVAGGTEAFF
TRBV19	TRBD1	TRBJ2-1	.	TGTGCCAGTAGTATAGGACAGGGCGAAAGCTCCTACAATGAGCAGTTCTTC	CASSIGQGESSYNEQFF
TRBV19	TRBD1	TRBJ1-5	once	TGTGCCAGTATGGCGACAGGGCGCTATAGCAATCAGCCCCAGCATTTT	CASMATGRYSNQPQHF
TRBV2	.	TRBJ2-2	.	TGTGCCAGCAGGTACACACAGAACACCGGGGAGCTGTTTTTT	CASRYTQNTGELFF
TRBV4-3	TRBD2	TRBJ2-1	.	TGCGCCAGCAGCCAAGGACTAGCGGATTACAATGAGCAGTTCTTC	CASSQGLADYNEQFF
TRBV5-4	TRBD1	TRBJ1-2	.	TGTGCCAGCAGCTGGAGGGACAGGGGTAATCATGGCTACACCTTC	CASSWRDRGNHGYTF
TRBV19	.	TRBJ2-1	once	TGTGCCACCCATGCAGGCAATGAGCAGTTCTTC	CATHAGNEQFF
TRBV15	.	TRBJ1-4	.	TGTGCCACCAGCGGGGTTTCATTGATGATTAATGAAAAACTGTTTTTT	CATSGVSLMINEKLFF
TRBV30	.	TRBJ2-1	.	TGTGCCTGGAGCCCGGCGGCGGCCACCTACAATGAGCAGTTCTTC	CAWSPAAATYNEQFF
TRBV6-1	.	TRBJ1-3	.	TGTGCCAGCAGTGAACGGGTCCCCTCTGGAAACACCATATATTTT	CASSERVPSGNTIYF
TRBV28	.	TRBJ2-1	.	TGTGCCAGCAGTTTCTACGCCGACTCCTACAATGAGCAGTTCTTC	CASSFYADSYNEQFF
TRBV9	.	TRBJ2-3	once	TGTGCCAGCAGCGTAGTAACAGATACGCAGTATTTT	CASSVVTDTQYF
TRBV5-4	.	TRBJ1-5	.	TGTGCCAGCAGCTTTGTCAGAAATAGCAATCAGCCCCAGCATTTT	CASSFVRNSNQPQHF
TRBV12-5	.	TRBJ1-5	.	TGTGCTAGTGGGCCCCCAGGGCCCAATCAGCCCCAGCATTTT	CASGPPGPNQPQHF
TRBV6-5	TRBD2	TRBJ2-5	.	TGTGCCAGCAGTCCGGGACTAGATACAGAGACCCAGTACTTC	CASSPGLDTETQYF